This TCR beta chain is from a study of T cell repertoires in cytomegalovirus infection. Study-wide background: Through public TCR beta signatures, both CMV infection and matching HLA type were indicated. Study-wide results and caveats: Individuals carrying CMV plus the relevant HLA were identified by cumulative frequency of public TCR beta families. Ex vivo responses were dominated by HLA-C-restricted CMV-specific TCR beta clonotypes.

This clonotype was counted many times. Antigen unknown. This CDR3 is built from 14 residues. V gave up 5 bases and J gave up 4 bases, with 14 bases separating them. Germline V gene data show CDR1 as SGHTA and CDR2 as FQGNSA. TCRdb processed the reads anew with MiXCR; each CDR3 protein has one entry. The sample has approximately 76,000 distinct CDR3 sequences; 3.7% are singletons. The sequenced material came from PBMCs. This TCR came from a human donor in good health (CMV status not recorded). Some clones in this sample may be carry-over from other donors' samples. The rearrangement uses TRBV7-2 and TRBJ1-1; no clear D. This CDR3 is CASSPTRVGTEAFF. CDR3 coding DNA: TGTGCCAGCAGCCCCACGCGGGTGGGCACTGAAGCTTTCTTT.